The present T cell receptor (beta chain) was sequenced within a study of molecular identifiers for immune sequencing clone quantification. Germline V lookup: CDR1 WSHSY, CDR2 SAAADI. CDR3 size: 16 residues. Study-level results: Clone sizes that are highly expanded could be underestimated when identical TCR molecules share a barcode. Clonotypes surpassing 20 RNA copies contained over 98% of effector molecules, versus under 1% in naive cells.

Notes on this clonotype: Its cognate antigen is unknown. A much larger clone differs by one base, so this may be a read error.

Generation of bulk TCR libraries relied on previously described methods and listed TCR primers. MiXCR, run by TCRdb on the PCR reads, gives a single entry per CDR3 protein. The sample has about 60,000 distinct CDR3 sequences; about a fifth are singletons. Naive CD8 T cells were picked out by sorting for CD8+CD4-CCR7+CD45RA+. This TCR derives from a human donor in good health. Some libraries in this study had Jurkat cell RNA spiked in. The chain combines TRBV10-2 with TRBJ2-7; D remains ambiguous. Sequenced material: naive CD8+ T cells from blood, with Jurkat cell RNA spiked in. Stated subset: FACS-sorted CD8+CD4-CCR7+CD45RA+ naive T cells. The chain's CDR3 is CASTNDRLVDTYEQSF. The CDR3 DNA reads TGCGCCAGCACCAATGACCGGCTCGTCGACACCTACGAGCAGTCCTTC.